This T cell receptor beta chain was identified in a study of blood T cell repertoires in COVID-19. The assay was immunoSEQ multiplex PCR, and TCRdb's table has in-frame clones only and misses some. The table records roughly 90,000 clones, roughly 90% of them present only once. Unmatched junction bases numbered 5, after V lost 6 bases and J lost 3 bases. Germline-derived CDR1 and CDR2 are LGHNA and YNFKEQ. The CDR3 sequence is 13 residues long. The V and J genes are TRBV4-2 and TRBJ2-7; 7 nucleotides align to TRBD1. The source material was peripheral blood. The clonotype originates from a human donor with active COVID-19. The donor label of this sample is uncertain. In DNA, the CDR3 is TGTGCCAGCAGAAGGGACAGAGACTACGAGCAGTACTTC. Its translation: CASRRDRDYEQYF.